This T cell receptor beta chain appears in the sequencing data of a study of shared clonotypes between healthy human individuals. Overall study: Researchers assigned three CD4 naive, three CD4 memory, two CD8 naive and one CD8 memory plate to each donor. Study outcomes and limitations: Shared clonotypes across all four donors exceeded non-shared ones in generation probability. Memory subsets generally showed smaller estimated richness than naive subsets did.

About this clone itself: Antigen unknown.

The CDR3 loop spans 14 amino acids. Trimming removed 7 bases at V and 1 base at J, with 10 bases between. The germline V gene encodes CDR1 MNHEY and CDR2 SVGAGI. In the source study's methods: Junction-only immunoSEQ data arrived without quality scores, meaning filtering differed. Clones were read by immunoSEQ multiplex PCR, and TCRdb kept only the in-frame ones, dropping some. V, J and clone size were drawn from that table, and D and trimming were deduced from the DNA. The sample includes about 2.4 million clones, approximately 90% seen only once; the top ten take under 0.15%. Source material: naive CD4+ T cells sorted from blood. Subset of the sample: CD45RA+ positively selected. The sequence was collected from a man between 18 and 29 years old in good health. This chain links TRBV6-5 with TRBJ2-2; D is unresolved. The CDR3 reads CASNLRGNTGELFF. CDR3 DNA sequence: TGTGCCAGCAATCTTCGAGGGAACACCGGGGAGCTGTTTTTT.